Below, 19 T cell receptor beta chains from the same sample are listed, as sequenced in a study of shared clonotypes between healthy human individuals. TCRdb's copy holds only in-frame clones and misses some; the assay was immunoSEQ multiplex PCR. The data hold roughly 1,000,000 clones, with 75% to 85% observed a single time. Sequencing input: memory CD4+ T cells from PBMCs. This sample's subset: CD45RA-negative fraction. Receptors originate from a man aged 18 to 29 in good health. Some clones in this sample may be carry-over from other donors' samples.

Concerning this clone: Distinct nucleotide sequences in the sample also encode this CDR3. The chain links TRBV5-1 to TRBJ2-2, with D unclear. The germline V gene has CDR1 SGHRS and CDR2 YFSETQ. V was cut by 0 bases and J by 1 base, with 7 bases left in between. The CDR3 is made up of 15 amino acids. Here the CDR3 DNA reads TGCGCCAGCAGCTTGGTAGCAGGGAACACCGGGGAGCTGTTTTTT. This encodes CASSLVAGNTGELFF.

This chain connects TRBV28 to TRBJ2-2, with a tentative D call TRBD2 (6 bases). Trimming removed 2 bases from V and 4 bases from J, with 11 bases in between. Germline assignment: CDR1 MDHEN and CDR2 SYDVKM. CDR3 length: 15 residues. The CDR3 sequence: CASSLGGVTTGELFF. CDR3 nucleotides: TGTGCCAGCAGTTTAGGAGGGGTGACCACCGGGGAGCTGTTTTTT.

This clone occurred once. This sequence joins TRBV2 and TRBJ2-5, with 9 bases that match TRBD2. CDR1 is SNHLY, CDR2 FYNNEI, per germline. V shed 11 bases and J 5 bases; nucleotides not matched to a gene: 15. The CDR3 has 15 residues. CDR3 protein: CASALAGGPWETQYF. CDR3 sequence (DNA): TGTGCCTCAGCGCTGGCGGGAGGGCCGTGGGAGACCCAGTACTTC.

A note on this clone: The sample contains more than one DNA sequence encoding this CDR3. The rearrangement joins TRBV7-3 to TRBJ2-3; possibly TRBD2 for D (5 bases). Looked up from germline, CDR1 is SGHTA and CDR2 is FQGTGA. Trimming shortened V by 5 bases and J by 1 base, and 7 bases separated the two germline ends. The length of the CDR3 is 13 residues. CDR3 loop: CASSLSGTDTQYF. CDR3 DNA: TGTGCCAGCAGCCTTAGCGGCACAGATACGCAGTATTTT.

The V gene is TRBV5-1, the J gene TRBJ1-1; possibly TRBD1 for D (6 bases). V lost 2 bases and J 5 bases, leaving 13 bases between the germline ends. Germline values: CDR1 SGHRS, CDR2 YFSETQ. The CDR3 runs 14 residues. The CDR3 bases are TGCGCCAGCAGCTTAGGGGGAGGGGAAACTGAAGCTTTCTTT. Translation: CASSLGGGETEAFF.

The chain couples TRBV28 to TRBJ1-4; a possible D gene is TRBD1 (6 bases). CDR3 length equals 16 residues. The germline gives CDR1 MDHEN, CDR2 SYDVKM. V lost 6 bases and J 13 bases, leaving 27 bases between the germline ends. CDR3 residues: CASSKGGGARSQRLFF. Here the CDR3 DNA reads TGTGCCAGCAGCAAGGGCGGGGGCGCAAGAAGTCAAAGACTGTTTTTT. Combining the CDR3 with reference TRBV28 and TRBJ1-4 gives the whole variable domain DVKVTQSSRYLVKRTGEKVFLECVQDMDHENMFWYRQDPGLGLRLIYFSYDVKMKEKGDIPEGYSVSREKKERFSLILESASTNQTSMYLCASSKGGGARSQRLFFGSGTQLSVL.

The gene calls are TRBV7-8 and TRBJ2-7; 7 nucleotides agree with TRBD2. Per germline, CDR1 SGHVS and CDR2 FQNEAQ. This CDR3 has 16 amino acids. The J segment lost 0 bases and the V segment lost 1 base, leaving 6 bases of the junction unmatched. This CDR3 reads CASSLVGGRLSYEQYF. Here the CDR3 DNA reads TGTGCCAGCAGCTTAGTTGGCGGGAGACTCTCCTACGAGCAGTACTTC.

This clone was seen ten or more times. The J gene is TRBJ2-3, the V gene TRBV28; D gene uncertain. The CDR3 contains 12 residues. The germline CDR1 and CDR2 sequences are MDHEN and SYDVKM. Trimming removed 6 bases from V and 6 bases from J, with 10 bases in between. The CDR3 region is CASSLNPDTQYF. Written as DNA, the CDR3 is TGTGCCAGCAGCCTCAACCCTGATACGCAGTATTTT.

The CDR3 coding sequence is TGTGCCAGCAGTTCACCAGGGGTCCCTGATCAGCCCCAGCATTTT. Translating gives CASSSPGVPDQPQHF. The chain recombines TRBV28 with TRBJ1-5, with TRBD1 as a possible D gene (6 bases). CDR3 length: 15 residues. Germline V gives CDR1 MDHEN, CDR2 SYDVKM. The V gene lost 4 bases and the J gene lost 5 bases, with 15 bases spanning the gap.

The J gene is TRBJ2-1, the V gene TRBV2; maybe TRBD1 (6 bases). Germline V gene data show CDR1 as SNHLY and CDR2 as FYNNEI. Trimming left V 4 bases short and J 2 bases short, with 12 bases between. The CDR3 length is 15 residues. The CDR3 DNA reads TGTGCCAGCAGTGGGACAGCAGCCGCCTACAATGAGCAGTTCTTC. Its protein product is CASSGTAAAYNEQFF.

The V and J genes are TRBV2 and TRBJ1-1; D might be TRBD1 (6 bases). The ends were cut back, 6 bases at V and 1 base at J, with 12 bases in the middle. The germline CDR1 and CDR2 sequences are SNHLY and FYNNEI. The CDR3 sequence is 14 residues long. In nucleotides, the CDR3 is TGTGCCAGCAGCCCCACAGGGTGGAACACTGAAGCTTTCTTT. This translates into CASSPTGWNTEAFF.

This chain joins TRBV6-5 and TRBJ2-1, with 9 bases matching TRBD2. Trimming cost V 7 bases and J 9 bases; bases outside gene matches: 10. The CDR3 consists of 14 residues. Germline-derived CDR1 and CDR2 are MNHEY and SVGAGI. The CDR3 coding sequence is TGTGCCAGCATTAGAGCGGGGGGAGGTACTGAGCAGTTCTTC. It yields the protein CASIRAGGGTEQFF.

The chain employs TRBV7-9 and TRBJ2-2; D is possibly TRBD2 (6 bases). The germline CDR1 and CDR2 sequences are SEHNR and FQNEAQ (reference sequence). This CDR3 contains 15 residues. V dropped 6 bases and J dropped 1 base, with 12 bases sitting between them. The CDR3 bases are TGTGCCAGCAGACCCATCGGGAGGAACACCGGGGAGCTGTTTTTT. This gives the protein CASRPIGRNTGELFF. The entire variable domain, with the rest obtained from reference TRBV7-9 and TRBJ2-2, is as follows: DTGVSQNPRHKITKRGQNVTFRCDPISEHNRLYWYRQTLGQGPEFLTYFQNEAQLEKSRLLSDRFSAERPKGSFSTLEIQRTEQGDSAMYLCASRPIGRNTGELFFGEGSRLTVL.

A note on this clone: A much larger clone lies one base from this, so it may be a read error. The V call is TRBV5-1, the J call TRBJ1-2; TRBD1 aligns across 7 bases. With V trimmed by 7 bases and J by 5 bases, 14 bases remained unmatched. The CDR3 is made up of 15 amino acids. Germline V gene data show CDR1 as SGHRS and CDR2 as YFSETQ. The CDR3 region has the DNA TGCGCCAGCGGCCCGACGGCACAGGGGTTATATGGCTACACCTTC. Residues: CASGPTAQGLYGYTF.

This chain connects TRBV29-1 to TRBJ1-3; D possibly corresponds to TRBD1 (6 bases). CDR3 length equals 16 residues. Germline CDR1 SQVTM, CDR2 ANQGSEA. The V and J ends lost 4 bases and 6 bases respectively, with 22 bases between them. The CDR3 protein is CSVAIGGTGSVNTIYF. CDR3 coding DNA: TGCAGCGTTGCAATCGGGGGAACAGGGTCCGTAAACACCATATATTTT.

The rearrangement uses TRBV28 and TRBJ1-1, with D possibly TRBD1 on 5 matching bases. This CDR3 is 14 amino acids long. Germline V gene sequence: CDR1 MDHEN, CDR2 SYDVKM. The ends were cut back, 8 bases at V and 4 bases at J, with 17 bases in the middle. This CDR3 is CASGTSGDLTEAFF. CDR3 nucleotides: TGTGCCAGCGGCACTTCGGGGGATCTCACTGAAGCTTTCTTT.

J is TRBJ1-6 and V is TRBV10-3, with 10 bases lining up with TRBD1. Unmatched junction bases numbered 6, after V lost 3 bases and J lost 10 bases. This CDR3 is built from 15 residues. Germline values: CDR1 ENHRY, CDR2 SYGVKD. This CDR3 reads CAISDPGTGASPLHF. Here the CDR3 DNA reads TGTGCCATCAGTGACCCCGGGACAGGGGCCTCACCCCTCCACTTT.

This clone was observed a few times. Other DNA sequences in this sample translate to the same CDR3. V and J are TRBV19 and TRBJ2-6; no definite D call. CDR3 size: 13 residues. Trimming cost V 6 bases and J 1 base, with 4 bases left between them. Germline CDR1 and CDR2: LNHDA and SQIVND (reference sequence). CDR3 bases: TGTGCCAGTAGGGGATCTGGGGCCAACGTCCTGACTTTC. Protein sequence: CASRGSGANVLTF.

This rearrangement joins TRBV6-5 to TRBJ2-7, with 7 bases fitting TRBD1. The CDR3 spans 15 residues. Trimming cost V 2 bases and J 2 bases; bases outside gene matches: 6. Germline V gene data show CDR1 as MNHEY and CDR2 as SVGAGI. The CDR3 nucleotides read TGTGCCAGCAGTTACAACAGGGGAGTTCCCTACGAGCAGTACTTC. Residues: CASSYNRGVPYEQYF.